Detailed here is one T cell receptor beta chain. V lost 4 bases to trimming and J lost 7 bases, with 12 bases between them. CDR3 length: 13 residues. CDR1 is PRHDT, CDR2 FYEKMQ, per germline (reference sequence). The study ran its PCR with 60 Vbeta and 13 Jbeta primers. TCRdb keeps only in-frame clones here, not all; method: immunoSEQ multiplex PCR. The sample contains some 130,000 clones, about 80% of which appear only once. The entry originates in a study of cytomegalovirus exposure and HLA in healthy donors. This TCR was recovered from a man younger than 40 in good health and CMV-seronegative. V and J are TRBV13 and TRBJ2-3; maybe TRBD1 (6 bases). Sequenced: PBMCs. As DNA, the CDR3 is TGTGCCAGCAGCTCGACAGGTCGAAATACGCAGTATTTT. This sequence encodes CASSSTGRNTQYF.